The present TCR beta chain was sequenced within a study of T cell responses to AZD1222 COVID-19 vaccine. Points on this clone: Its antigen is as yet unknown.

General study points: Unmutated variant regions are reportedly the target of nearly half of TCRs that are spike-specific. Baseline seropositivity occurred in only a handful of AZD1222 recipients.

Generated by immunoSEQ multiplex PCR, the TCRdb table keeps only in-frame clones and is missing some. The sample contains about 130,000 clones, 90% to 95% of which appear only once. Germline V gene sequence: CDR1 MNHEY, CDR2 SMNVEV (reference sequence). J gave up 3 bases and V 3 bases, and 6 bases lay outside the gene matches. The CDR3 extends over 15 amino acids. This clonotype was obtained from an adult who received the AZD1222 COVID-19 vaccine. The sample in question was peripheral blood, obtained 28 days after the second AZD1222 dose. This chain joins TRBV27 and TRBJ1-1, with TRBD1 identical over 8 bases. The CDR3 here is CASSLTGDGHTEAFF. DNA of the CDR3: TGTGCCAGCAGTTTGACAGGGGATGGGCACACTGAAGCTTTCTTT.